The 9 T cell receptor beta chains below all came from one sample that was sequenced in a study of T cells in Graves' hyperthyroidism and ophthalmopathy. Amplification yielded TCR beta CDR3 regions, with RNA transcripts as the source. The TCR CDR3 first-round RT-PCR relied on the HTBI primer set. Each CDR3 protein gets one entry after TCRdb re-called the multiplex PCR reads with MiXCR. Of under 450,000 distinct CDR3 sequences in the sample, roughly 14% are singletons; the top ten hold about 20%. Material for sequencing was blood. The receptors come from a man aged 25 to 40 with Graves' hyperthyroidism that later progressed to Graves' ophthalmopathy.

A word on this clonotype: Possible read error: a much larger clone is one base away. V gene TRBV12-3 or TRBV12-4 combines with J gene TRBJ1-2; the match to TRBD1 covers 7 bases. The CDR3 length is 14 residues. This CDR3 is CASSPQGTSYGFTF. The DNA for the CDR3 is TGTGCCAGCAGTCCACAGGGGACCTCCTATGGCTTCACCTTC.

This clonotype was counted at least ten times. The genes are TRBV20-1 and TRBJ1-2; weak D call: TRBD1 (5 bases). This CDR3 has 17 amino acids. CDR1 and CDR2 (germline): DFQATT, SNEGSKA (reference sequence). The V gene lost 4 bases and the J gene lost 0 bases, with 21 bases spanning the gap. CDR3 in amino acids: CSAMTGGDAQANYGYTF. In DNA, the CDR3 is TGCAGTGCTATGACTGGAGGGGACGCACAAGCTAACTATGGCTACACCTTC.

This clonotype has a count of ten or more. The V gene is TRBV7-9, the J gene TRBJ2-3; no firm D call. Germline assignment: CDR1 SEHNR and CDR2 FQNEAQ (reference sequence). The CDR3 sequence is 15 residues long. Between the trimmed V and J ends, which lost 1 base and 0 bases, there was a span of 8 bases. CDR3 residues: CASSLGEYSTDTQYF. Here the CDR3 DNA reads TGTGCCAGCAGCTTAGGCGAATATAGCACAGATACGCAGTATTTT.

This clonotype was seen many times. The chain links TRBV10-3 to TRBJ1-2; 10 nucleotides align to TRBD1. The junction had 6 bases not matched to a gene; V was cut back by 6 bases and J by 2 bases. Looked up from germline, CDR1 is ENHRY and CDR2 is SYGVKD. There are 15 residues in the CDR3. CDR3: CAIRETGGPNYGYTF. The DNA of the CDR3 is TGTGCCATCAGAGAGACAGGGGGCCCCAACTATGGCTACACCTTC.

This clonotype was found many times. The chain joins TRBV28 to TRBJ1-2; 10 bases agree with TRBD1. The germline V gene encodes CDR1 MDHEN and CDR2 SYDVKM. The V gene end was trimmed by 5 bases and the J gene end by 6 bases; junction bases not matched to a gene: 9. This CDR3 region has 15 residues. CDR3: CASSEGQGLKNGYTF. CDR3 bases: TGTGCCAGCAGTGAGGGACAGGGGTTAAAAAATGGCTACACCTTC.

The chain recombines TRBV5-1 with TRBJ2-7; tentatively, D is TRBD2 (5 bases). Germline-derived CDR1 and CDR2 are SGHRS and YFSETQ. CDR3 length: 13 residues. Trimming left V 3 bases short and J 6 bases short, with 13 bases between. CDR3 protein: CASSYGLGSEQYF. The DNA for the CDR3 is TGCGCCAGCAGCTATGGTTTAGGGAGCGAGCAGTACTTC.

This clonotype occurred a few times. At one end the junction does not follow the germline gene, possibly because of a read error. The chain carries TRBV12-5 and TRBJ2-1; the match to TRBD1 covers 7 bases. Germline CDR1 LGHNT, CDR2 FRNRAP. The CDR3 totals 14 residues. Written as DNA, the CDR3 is TGTGCTAGTGGTTTGCGGGACAGTTACAATGAGCAGCTCTTC. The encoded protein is CASGLRDSYNEQLF.

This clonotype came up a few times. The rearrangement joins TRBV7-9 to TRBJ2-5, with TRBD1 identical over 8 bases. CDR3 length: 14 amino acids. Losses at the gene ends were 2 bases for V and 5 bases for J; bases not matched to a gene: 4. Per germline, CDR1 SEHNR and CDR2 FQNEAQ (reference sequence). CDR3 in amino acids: CASSLLTGEETQYF. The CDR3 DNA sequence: TGTGCCAGCAGCTTATTGACAGGGGAGGAGACCCAGTACTTC.

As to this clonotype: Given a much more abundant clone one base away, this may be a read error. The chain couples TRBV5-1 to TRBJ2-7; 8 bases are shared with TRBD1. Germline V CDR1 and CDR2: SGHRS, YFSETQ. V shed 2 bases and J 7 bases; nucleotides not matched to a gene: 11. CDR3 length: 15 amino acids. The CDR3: CASSLSGTGWREQYF. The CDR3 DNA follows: TGCGCCAGCAGCTTATCCGGGACAGGCTGGCGAGAGCAGTACTTC.